A single T cell receptor beta chain is shown here with its context. Its target is not known. This record comes from a study of blood T cells in healthy people across ages. Study conclusions and caveats: The unknown donor CMV status may have confounded expanded clonotype changes.

Deletions cut 4 bases from V and 7 bases from J, with 16 bases between. Germline-derived CDR1 and CDR2 are SQVTM and ANQGSEA. The CDR3 sequence is 14 residues long. Sample donors were healthy Caucasian individuals that came from Russia, aged roughly 6 to 100. Whenever a sample was processed, at least 6 million PBMCs were isolated. The use of a sample-barcoded 5' primer and a J-beta primer mix characterized a second PCR of about 7 to 12 cycles. TCRdb analysed the 5' RACE reads with MiXCR anew, one entry per CDR3 protein. Of around 800,000 distinct CDR3 sequences detected, around 25% appear once; the ten largest clones hold under 3%. Another study also made use of these data, one on T cells of mothers and their children.

The rearrangement uses TRBV29-1 and TRBJ2-2, with D possibly being TRBD1 (6 bases). The sequence came from a boy between 10 and 17 years old in good health. The sample comprised blood. CDR3 sequence (DNA): TGCAGCGTTGCACCTTACAGGGATGGCGGGGAGCTGTTTTTT. It yields the protein CSVAPYRDGGELFF.